This T cell receptor beta chain stems from a study of memory CD8 T cells in hepatitis C reinfection. Germline-derived CDR1 and CDR2 are ENHRY and SYGVKD. Trimming left V 0 bases short and J 4 bases short, with 10 bases between. The CDR3 extends over 14 amino acids. Sequenced by immunoSEQ multiplex PCR; TCRdb stores in-frame clones only, minus some. Of approximately 46,000 clones in the sample, roughly 87% were seen once. Time point in this sample: late/post reinfection, 12 to 24 weeks after detection. No in vitro expansion preceded TCR sequencing of the sorted cells. A couple of donors provided sorted CD3+ CD8+ CD45RO- naive CD8 T cells at all three reinfection time points.

V gene TRBV10-3 combines with J gene TRBJ2-7, with a tentative D call TRBD2 (5 bases). The source material was naive CD8+ T cells sorted from blood. The origin of this receptor is a man aged 18 to 29 with hepatitis C virus infection. DNA of the CDR3: TGTGCCATCAGTGAGTCCTCGGCGGGTTACGAGCAGTACTTC. This translates into CAISESSAGYEQYF.